This TCR beta chain was documented in a study of early T cells in non-severe SARS-CoV-2 infection. Germline CDR1 and CDR2: MDHEN and SYDVKM. The germline V and J ends were trimmed by 5 bases and 0 bases, with 20 bases remaining between them. This CDR3 region has 18 residues. This clonotype was counted ten times or more. Antigen unknown. Unique molecular identifiers were added to individual cDNA molecules. MiXCR was run by TCRdb on the 5' RACE reads, yielding one entry per CDR3 protein. The repertoire holds about 45,000 distinct CDR3 sequences, with 11% as singletons. The study, taken as a whole, reports: Anti-spike CD8 responses were favored in VDJdb matching, and private and CD4 specificities were missed.

The V gene is TRBV28, the J gene TRBJ2-1; no clear D gene. The TCR originated in an adult who was a healthcare worker with PCR-confirmed SARS-CoV-2 infection or an uninfected control (not recorded which). Sequencing was performed on whole blood. As DNA, the CDR3 is TGTGCCAGCAGTCCCTCATCCCTCGCCCCTAGCTCCTACAATGAGCAGTTCTTC. This gives the protein CASSPSSLAPSSYNEQFF.